Below are 22 T cell receptor beta chains sequenced from a single sample in a study of blood T cell repertoires in COVID-19 (dated by TCRdb to about 2020). Libraries were constructed by the immunoSEQ multiplex PCR assay. TCRdb's version of the immuneACCESS table is confined to in-frame rearrangements and falls short of the full clone set. An unresolved V gene accounts for under half of the shortfall where checked; the remainder is of unknown origin. This sample has hundreds of thousands of clones in its table, and roughly 85% of those were observed once. 9.4% of the sample is held by the ten biggest clonotypes. The source material was peripheral blood. These receptors were taken from a woman aged 50 to 65 who had recovered from COVID-19.

This chain uses TRBV28 with TRBJ1-4; the match to TRBD1 covers 9 bases. The CDR3 loop spans 16 amino acids. The germline V gene has CDR1 MDHEN and CDR2 SYDVKM. J was trimmed by 4 bases and V by 5 bases; bases with no gene match: 8. CDR3 region: CASSRGQGVRNEKLFF. DNA for the CDR3: TGTGCCAGCAGTAGGGGACAGGGAGTCCGTAATGAAAAACTGTTTTTT.

The chain uses TRBV7-3 and TRBJ2-1; possible D gene TRBD1, 5 bases. The germline CDR1 and CDR2 sequences are SGHTA and FQGTGA. The V and J ends lost 5 bases and 4 bases respectively, with 15 bases between them. The CDR3 is made up of 15 amino acids. In DNA form, the CDR3 reads TGTGCCAGCAGCCAACAACAAGGGGCGTACAATGAGCAGTTCTTC. It codes for CASSQQQGAYNEQFF.

The genes are TRBV27 and TRBJ2-1, with 7 bases fitting TRBD2. V dropped 5 bases and J dropped 6; count of bases not matched to a gene: 7. The CDR3 is 14 residues long. CDR1 and CDR2 (germline): MNHEY, SMNVEV (reference sequence). The CDR3 protein is CASSLQGLPNEQFF. CDR3 nucleotide sequence: TGTGCCAGCAGTCTCCAGGGACTACCCAATGAGCAGTTCTTC.

This clone was picked up one time. The same CDR3 can be traced to other DNA sequences in this sample. The chain uses TRBV9 and TRBJ1-1; D gene unclear. The CDR3 is made up of 13 amino acids. Trimming stripped 0 bases from V and 3 bases from J, with 6 bases between. Germline V lookup: CDR1 SGDLS, CDR2 YYNGEE. DNA of the CDR3: TGTGCCAGCAGCGTAGGGGGAGACACTGAAGCTTTCTTT. As protein: CASSVGGDTEAFF.

The chain links TRBV12-3 or TRBV12-4 to TRBJ2-7; 7 bases line up with TRBD1. V lost 5 bases, J lost 7 bases, and 8 bases stayed unmatched. The CDR3 has 13 amino acids. CDR3 region: CASSGRTGWEQYF. DNA for the CDR3: TGTGCCAGCAGTGGACGGACAGGCTGGGAGCAGTACTTC.

The chain carries TRBV7-9 and TRBJ1-4; D possibly corresponds to TRBD1 (6 bases). The V gene's germline CDR1 is SEHNR and CDR2 FQNEAQ (reference sequence). This CDR3 is 14 amino acids long. Trimming took 10 bases from V and 3 from J, leaving 15 bases between them. The CDR3 coding sequence is TGTGCCACCGGGACACTGTCAGCTAATGAAAAACTGTTTTTT. This gives the protein CATGTLSANEKLFF. The full variable domain, its missing parts supplied by reference TRBV7-9 and TRBJ1-4, is DTGVSQNPRHKITKRGQNVTFRCDPISEHNRLYWYRQTLGQGPEFLTYFQNEAQLEKSRLLSDRFSAERPKGSFSTLEIQRTEQGDSAMYLCATGTLSANEKLFFGSGTQLSVL.

The gene calls are TRBV18 and TRBJ2-5, with 7 bases fitting TRBD2. This CDR3 comprises 12 residues. With 8 bases clipped from V and 4 bases from J, the junction kept 4 bases outside the gene matches. Looked up from germline, CDR1 is KGHSH and CDR2 is LQKENI. CDR3 residues: CASSTGGETQYF. CDR3 nucleotide sequence: TGTGCCAGCAGTACGGGGGGAGAGACCCAGTACTTC.

In this sample, this clone turned up many times. The chain recombines TRBV3-1 (or the pseudogene TRBV3-2) with TRBJ1-3; 8 nucleotides line up with TRBD1. Germline V gene data show CDR1 as LGHDT and CDR2 as YNNKEL (reference sequence). The trim removed 5 bases at V and 3 bases at J, leaving 3 bases unmatched. The CDR3 length is 14 residues. The CDR3 here is CASSETGDGNTIYF. The CDR3, as DNA: TGTGCCAGCAGCGAGACAGGGGATGGAAACACCATATATTTT.

The chain links TRBV28 to TRBJ2-7; D might be TRBD2 (5 bases). Germline V lookup: CDR1 MDHEN, CDR2 SYDVKM. CDR3 size: 15 residues. The ends were cut back, 6 bases at V and 5 bases at J, with 20 bases in the middle. This CDR3 reads CASSLFSNGIHEQYF. The CDR3 coding sequence is TGTGCCAGCAGCCTCTTTTCCAACGGGATACACGAGCAGTACTTC.

The table lists this clone with a few counts. This rearrangement joins TRBV4-1 to TRBJ1-3; no firm D call. The ends were cut back, 3 bases at V and 0 bases at J, with 15 bases in the middle. The CDR3 runs 17 residues. Germline V CDR1 and CDR2: MGHRA, YSYEKL. The CDR3 is CASSQGPSKSSGNTIYF. Written as DNA, the CDR3 is TGCGCCAGCAGCCAGGGTCCTAGTAAAAGCTCTGGAAACACCATATATTTT.

CDR3 protein: CASGLAWTGLNTEAFF. DNA for the CDR3: TGTGCTAGTGGTTTAGCCTGGACAGGGTTGAACACTGAAGCTTTCTTT. V is TRBV12-5 and J is TRBJ1-1, with 8 positions matching TRBD1. CDR3 length: 16 amino acids. Trimming at V came to 3 bases and at J to 0 bases, leaving 6 bases not matched to a gene. Germline V gives CDR1 LGHNT, CDR2 FRNRAP. Based on the CDR3 plus reference TRBV12-5 and TRBJ1-1, the full variable domain is DARVTQTPRHKVTEMGQEVTMRCQPILGHNTVFWYRQTMMQGLELLAYFRNRAPLDDSGMPKDRFSAEMPDATLATLKIQPSEPRDSAVYFCASGLAWTGLNTEAFFGQGTRLTVV.

V is TRBV7-6 and J is TRBJ2-3, with a possible D match to TRBD1 (6 bases). The CDR3 sequence is 14 residues long. The V gene lost 5 bases and the J gene lost 3 bases, with 12 bases spanning the gap. The germline CDR1 and CDR2 sequences are SGHVS and FNYEAQ. This CDR3 reads CASSPTGITDTQYF. Written as DNA, the CDR3 is TGTGCCAGCAGCCCAACAGGGATAACAGATACGCAGTATTTT.

This rearrangement joins TRBV12-3 or TRBV12-4 to TRBJ1-2, with D uncertain. V was clipped by 4 bases and J by 5 bases, with 5 bases between them. This CDR3 region has 11 residues. The CDR3 coding sequence is TGTGCCAGCAGTTCCAGGTATGGCTACACCTTC. Residues: CASSSRYGYTF.

V is TRBV5-5 and J is TRBJ2-3; 7 positions match TRBD2. Germline CDR1 SGHKS, CDR2 YYEKEE (reference sequence). The CDR3 runs to 15 residues. With V trimmed by 1 base and J by 6 bases, 8 bases remained unmatched. CDR3 sequence: CASSLRLAVPDTQYF. For the CDR3, the DNA is TGTGCCAGCAGCTTGAGACTAGCCGTTCCGGATACGCAGTATTTT.

V usage is TRBV11-3 and J usage is TRBJ2-3, with TRBD2 matching over 13 bases. This CDR3 contains 15 residues. After removal of 4 bases from V and 3 bases from J, the junction contained 1 base not matched to a gene. The V gene's germline CDR1 is SGHNT and CDR2 YENEEA. For the CDR3, the DNA is TGTGCCAGCAGCTGGACTAGCGGGAGTACAGATACGCAGTATTTT. Translating gives CASSWTSGSTDTQYF. Full variable domain (rest looked up from reference TRBV11-3 and TRBJ2-3): EAGVVQSPRYKIIEKKQPVAFWCNPISGHNTLYWYLQNLGQGPELLIRYENEEAVDDSQLPKDRFSAERLKGVDSTLKIQPAELGDSAVYLCASSWTSGSTDTQYFGPGTRLTVL.

V and J are TRBV7-9 and TRBJ2-7; possibly TRBD1 for D (6 bases). Per germline, CDR1 SEHNR and CDR2 FQNEAQ (reference sequence). The CDR3 has 17 amino acids. Between the trimmed V and J ends, which lost 5 bases and 0 bases, there was a span of 20 bases. The CDR3 loop is CASSADYQGPSSYEQYF. DNA for the CDR3: TGTGCCAGCAGCGCAGACTACCAGGGGCCGAGCTCCTACGAGCAGTACTTC.

The rearrangement joins TRBV6-6 to TRBJ2-7, with 12 bases lining up with TRBD1. Germline CDR1 MNHNY, CDR2 SVGAGI (reference sequence). The CDR3 sequence is 16 residues long. J lost 7 bases, V lost 6 bases, and 13 bases had no gene match. The DNA for the CDR3 is TGTGCCAGCAGGCGTACTCCGGGACAGGGGGCGGGGGAGCAGTACTTC. This translates into CASRRTPGQGAGEQYF.

The chain carries TRBV6-5 and TRBJ2-7, with 9 bases fitting TRBD2. CDR3 length: 13 amino acids. Germline CDR1 and CDR2: MNHEY and SVGAGI. V was clipped by 8 bases and J by 0 bases; unmatched bases: 2. CDR3 DNA sequence: TGTGCCAGCCGCGGGGGGGTCTCCTACGAGCAGTACTTC. Translated, it gives CASRGGVSYEQYF.

V is TRBV18 and J is TRBJ2-3; 7 bases match TRBD2. There are 16 residues in the CDR3. The germline gives CDR1 KGHSH, CDR2 LQKENI. V shed 6 bases, J shed 4 bases, and the junction held 13 bases outside the gene matches. The DNA of the CDR3 is TGTGCCAGCTCGAGAATCCGAGCGGGACCGTCAGATACGCAGTATTTT. Protein product: CASSRIRAGPSDTQYF.

The J gene is TRBJ1-6, the V gene TRBV6-5, with D hard to call. This CDR3 comprises 14 residues. V was pared by 7 bases and J by 7 bases, with 14 bases between. Germline V gene sequence: CDR1 MNHEY, CDR2 SVGAGI. CDR3 nucleotide sequence: TGTGCCAGCACCTTGGGAGGGCGAAATTCACCCCTCCACTTT. This sequence encodes CASTLGGRNSPLHF.

This chain links TRBV4-1 with TRBJ2-7; 9 bases match TRBD2. The CDR3 totals 19 residues. V was clipped by 4 bases and J by 0 bases; unmatched bases: 16. Germline V gene data show CDR1 as MGHRA and CDR2 as YSYEKL. CDR3 amino acids: CASSLRVVAGAQSSYEQYF. In DNA, the CDR3 is TGCGCCAGCAGCCTGAGGGTGGTAGCGGGGGCACAAAGCTCCTACGAGCAGTACTTC.

The chain is built from TRBV27 and TRBJ2-1; 14 bases are a match to TRBD2. Germline V gene lookup returns CDR1 MNHEY and CDR2 SMNVEV (reference sequence). Trimming removed 3 bases from V and 7 bases from J; junction bases left unmatched: 11. The length of the CDR3 is 18 residues. In DNA, the CDR3 is TGTGCCAGCAGTTTGGAGTGGCCGGGACTAGCGGGAGTTAATGAGCAGTTCTTC. This gives the protein CASSLEWPGLAGVNEQFF.